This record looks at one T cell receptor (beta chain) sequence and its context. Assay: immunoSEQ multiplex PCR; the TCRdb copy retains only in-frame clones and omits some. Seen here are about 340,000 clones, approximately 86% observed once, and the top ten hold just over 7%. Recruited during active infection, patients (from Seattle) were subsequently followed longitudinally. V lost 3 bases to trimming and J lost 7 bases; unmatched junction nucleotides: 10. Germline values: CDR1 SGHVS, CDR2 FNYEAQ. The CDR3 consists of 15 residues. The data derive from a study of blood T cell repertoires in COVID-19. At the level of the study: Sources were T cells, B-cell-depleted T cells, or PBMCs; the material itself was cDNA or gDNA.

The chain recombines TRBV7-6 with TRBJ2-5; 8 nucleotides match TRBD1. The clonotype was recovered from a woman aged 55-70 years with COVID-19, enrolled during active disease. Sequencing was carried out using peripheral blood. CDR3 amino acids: CASSLGSPGQATQYF. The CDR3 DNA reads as TGTGCCAGCAGCTTGGGTTCTCCGGGACAGGCGACCCAGTACTTC.